This TCR beta chain comes out of a study of T cells in localized non-small cell lung cancer. Regarding the study as a whole: Elevated circulating T cell density in blood was associated with longer overall survival.

Points on this clone: The antigen remains unidentified.

V was clipped by 5 bases and J by 2 bases; unmatched bases: 8. Germline CDR1 is SGHRS and CDR2 is YFSETQ. This CDR3 comprises 15 residues. Sequenced by immunoSEQ multiplex PCR; TCRdb stores in-frame clones only, minus some. This table has about 2,300 clones, about 20% appearing once. The sequencing used lung tumor tissue, collected before any cancer treatment. This TCR was recovered from a male donor at least 60 years old with stage I lung adenocarcinoma. V is TRBV5-1 and J is TRBJ2-7; TRBD1 matches 9 bases. CDR3 residues: CASSAGQGPPYEQYF. For the CDR3, the DNA is TGCGCCAGCAGTGCGGGACAGGGTCCCCCCTACGAGCAGTACTTC. Full variable domain (missing parts from reference TRBV5-1 and TRBJ2-7): KAGVTQTPRYLIKTRGQQVTLSCSPISGHRSVSWYQQTPGQGLQFLFEYFSETQRNKGNFPGRFSGRQFSNSRSEMNVSTLELGDSALYLCASSAGQGPPYEQYFGPGTRLTVT.